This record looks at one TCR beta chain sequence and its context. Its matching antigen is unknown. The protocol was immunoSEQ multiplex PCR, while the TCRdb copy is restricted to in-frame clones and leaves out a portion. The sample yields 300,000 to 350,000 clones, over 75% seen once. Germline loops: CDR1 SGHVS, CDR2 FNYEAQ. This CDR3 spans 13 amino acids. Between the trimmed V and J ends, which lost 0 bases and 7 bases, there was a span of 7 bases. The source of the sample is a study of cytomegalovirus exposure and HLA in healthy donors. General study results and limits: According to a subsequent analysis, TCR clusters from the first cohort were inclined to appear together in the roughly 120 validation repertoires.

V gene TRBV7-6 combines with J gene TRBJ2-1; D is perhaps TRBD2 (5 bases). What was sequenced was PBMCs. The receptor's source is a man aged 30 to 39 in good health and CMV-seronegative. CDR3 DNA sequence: TGTGCCAGCAGCTTAGCAGGAGGAAATGAGCAGTTCTTC. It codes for CASSLAGGNEQFF.